Sequencing of this TCR beta chain was carried out in a study of T-cell memory formation after mild COVID-19. Study-level points and caveats: The SARS-CoV-2 specificity of second-wave clones reaching peak at day 37 remained unverified. Mostly located in CM and EM were contracting CD4+ clones, with contracting CD8+ clones located in EMRA.

TCRdb reprocessed the 5' RACE reads via MiXCR and lists one record per CDR3 protein. The table shows around 320,000 distinct CDR3 sequences, with less than 20% occurring only once. About this clonotype: Its specificity is unknown.

There are 16 residues in the CDR3. Germline trimming cut 1 base from V and 6 bases from J; bases unmatched to any gene: 11. In germline, CDR1 is SGHTA, CDR2 FQGNSA. The specimen was PBMCs or a T cell subset sorted from them (not recorded which). V usage is TRBV7-2 and J usage is TRBJ2-5; 7 nucleotides align to TRBD1. The receptor was derived from a man between 18 and 29 years old who had mild COVID-19 (a few samples of this study predate the infection). Cell type and time point are not known. The CDR3 DNA is TGTGCCAGCAGCTTAGTTCAAGACAGGGCCGTTAAGACCCAGTACTTC. Amino acid sequence: CASSLVQDRAVKTQYF.